These T cell receptor beta chains were read from a single sample in a study of blood T cell repertoires in COVID-19. Sequencing used immunoSEQ multiplex PCR; TCRdb keeps in-frame clones, though not all of them. This sample yields 100,000 to 130,000 clones, of which approximately 90% are seen a single time; 1% to 1.5% belongs to the top ten. The sample taken for sequencing was peripheral blood. The receptors stem from a woman aged 25 to 39 with acute or convalescent COVID-19. CDR3s include the opening cysteine and the closing phenylalanine or tryptophan. Each record gives: clone size, D gene, V gene, J gene, CDR3 protein, CDR3 DNA. The D gene is left open where the match is weak. Some rows mark clone size as missing; the rest say once, few, many or name a class of expanded clone.

>NA|NA|TRBV9|TRBJ1-4
CASSVGQGSNEKLFF
TGTGCCAGCAGCGTAGGGCAGGGGTCTAATGAAAAACTGTTTTTT
>NA|NA|TRBV28|TRBJ2-2
CAIQGSGGTGELFF
TGTGCCATTCAGGGTTCTGGAGGGACCGGGGAGCTGTTTTTT
>NA|TRBD2|TRBV19|TRBJ2-1
CASSRPGLAGYNEQFF
TGTGCCAGTAGTAGACCGGGACTAGCGGGTTACAATGAGCAGTTCTTC
>NA|TRBD2|TRBV9|TRBJ2-3
CASSVAPGLGGDTQYF
TGTGCCAGCAGCGTAGCGCCGGGACTAGGGGGAGATACGCAGTATTTT
>NA|NA|TRBV7-9|TRBJ1-1
CASITEAFF
TGTGCCAGTATTACAGAAGCTTTTTTT
>NA|TRBD1|TRBV7-2|TRBJ1-2
CASSLVRGTDYGYTF
TGTGCCAGCAGCCTAGTACGCGGGACAGACTATGGCTACACCTTC
>once|NA|TRBV19|TRBJ2-3
CASSAQGSGHTDTQYF
TGTGCCAGTAGTGCCCAAGGTAGCGGACACACAGATACGCAGTATTTT
>NA|TRBD1|TRBV7-2|TRBJ1-4
CASSTRTGLNEKLFF
TGTGCCAGCAGCACTCGGACAGGGCTCAATGAAAAACTGTTTTTT
>NA|NA|TRBV6-2/TRBV6-3|TRBJ1-5
CASSSYRPYNQPQHF
TGTGCCAGCAGCTCATACAGACCCTACAATCAGCCCCAGCATTTT
>few|TRBD2|TRBV5-1|TRBJ2-1
CASSLTSGSYNEQFF
TGCGCCAGCAGCTTGACTAGCGGGAGTTACAATGAGCAGTTCTTC